This T cell receptor (beta chain) comes out of a study of shared clonotypes between healthy human individuals. Study outcomes and limitations: Owing to a small donor count, the genetic and exposure-history diversity represented was limited.

Some clones are missing from TCRdb's copy, which holds only in-frame ones; the method was immunoSEQ multiplex PCR. Altogether about 1.5 million clones are present, 95% to 99% being singletons, with the ten largest covering approximately 0.45%. Germline CDR1 reads SGDLS; CDR2 reads YYNGEE. CDR3 size: 14 residues. With V trimmed by 4 bases and J by 5 bases, 2 bases remained unmatched. For this clone: The antigen remains unidentified.

The V gene is TRBV9, the J gene TRBJ2-5, with TRBD2 identical over 13 bases. The clonotype comes from a man in his thirties or forties in good health. Material for sequencing was naive CD4+ T cells sorted from blood. As to subset: CD45RA+ positively selected. The CDR3: CASSPLAGGETQYF. The CDR3 nucleotides are TGTGCCAGCAGCCCACTAGCGGGAGGGGAGACCCAGTACTTC.